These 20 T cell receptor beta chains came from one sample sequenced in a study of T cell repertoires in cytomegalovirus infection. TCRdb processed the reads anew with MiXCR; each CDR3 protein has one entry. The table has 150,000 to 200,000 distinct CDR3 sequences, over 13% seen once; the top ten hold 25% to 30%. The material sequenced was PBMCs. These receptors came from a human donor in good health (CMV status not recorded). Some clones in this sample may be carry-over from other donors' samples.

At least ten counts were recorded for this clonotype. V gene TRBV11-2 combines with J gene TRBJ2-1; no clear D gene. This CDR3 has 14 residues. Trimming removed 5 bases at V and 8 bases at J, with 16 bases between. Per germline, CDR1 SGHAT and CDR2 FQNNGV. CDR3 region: CASSPGVLLDEQFF. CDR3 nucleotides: TGTGCCAGCAGCCCTGGCGTGCTTTTGGATGAGCAGTTCTTC.

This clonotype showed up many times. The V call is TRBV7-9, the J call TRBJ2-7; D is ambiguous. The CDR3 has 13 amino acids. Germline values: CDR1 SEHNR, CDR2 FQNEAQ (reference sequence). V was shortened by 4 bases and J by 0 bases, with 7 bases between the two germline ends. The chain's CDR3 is CASSSRYSYEQYF. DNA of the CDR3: TGTGCCAGCAGCTCCAGATACTCCTACGAGCAGTACTTC.

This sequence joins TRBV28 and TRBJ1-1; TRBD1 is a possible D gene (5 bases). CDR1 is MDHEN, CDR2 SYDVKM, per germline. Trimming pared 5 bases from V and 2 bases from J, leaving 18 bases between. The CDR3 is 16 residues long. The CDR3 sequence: CASSMDTGSTNTEAFF. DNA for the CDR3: TGTGCCAGCAGTATGGACACCGGATCAACTAACACTGAAGCTTTCTTT.

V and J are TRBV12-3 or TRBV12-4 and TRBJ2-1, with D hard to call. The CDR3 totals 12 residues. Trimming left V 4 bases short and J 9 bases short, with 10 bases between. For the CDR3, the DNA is TGTGCCAGCAGTTCGCTTCGGCGTGAGCAGTTCTTC. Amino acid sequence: CASSSLRREQFF.

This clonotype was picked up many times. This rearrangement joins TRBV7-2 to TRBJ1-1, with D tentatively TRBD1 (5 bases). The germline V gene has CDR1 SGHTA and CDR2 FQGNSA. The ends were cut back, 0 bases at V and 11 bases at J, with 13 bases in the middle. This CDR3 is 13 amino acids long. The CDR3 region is CASSLAAAGRAFF. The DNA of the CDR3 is TGTGCCAGCAGCTTAGCGGCCGCAGGGCGGGCTTTCTTT.

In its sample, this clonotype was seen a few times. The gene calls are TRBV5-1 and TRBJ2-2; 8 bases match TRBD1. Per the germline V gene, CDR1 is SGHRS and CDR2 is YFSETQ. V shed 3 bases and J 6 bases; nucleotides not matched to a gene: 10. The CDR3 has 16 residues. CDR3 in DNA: TGCGCCAGCAGCTCAGCCACAGGGGGGATCGCCGGGGAGCTGTTTTTT. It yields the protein CASSSATGGIAGELFF.

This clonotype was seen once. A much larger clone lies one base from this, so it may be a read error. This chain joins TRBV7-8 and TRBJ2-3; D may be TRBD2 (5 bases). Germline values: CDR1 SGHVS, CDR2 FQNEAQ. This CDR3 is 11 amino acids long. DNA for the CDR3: TGTGCCAGCAGCTTAGGTAGGGCCGGGGATTTT. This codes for CASSLGRAGDF.

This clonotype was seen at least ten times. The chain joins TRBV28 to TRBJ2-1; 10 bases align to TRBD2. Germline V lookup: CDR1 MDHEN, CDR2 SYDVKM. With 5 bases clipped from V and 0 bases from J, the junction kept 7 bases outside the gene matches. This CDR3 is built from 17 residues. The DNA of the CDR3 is TGTGCCAGCAGTCTCCCTAGCGGGAGTAGCTCCTACAATGAGCAGTTCTTC. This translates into CASSLPSGSSSYNEQFF.

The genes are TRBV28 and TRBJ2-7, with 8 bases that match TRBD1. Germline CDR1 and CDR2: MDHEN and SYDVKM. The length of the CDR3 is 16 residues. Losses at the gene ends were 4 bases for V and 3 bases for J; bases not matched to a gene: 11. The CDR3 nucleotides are TGTGCCAGCAGTTCGGACAGGGTGTATGGGCGCTACGAGCAGTACTTC. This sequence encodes CASSSDRVYGRYEQYF.

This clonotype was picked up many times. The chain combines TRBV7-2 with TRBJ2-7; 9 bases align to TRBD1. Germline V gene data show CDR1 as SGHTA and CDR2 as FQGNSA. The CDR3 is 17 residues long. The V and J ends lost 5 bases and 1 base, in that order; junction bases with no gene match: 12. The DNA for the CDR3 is TGTGCCAGCAGCCCCGGACAGGGGCCTACCAGATCCTACGAGCAGTACTTC. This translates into CASSPGQGPTRSYEQYF.

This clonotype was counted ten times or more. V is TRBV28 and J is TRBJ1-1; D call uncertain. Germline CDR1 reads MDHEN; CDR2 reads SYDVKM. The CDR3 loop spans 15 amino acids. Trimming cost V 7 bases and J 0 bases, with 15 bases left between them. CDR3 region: CASMARRGLNTEAFF. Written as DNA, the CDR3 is TGTGCCAGCATGGCCAGACGAGGTTTGAACACTGAAGCTTTCTTT.

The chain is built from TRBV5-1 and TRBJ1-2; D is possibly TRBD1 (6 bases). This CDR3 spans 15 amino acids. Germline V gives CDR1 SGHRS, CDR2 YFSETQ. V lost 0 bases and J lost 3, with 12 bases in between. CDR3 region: CASSLGGRGDYGYTF. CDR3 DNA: TGCGCCAGCAGCTTGGGGGGGCGAGGGGACTATGGCTACACCTTC.

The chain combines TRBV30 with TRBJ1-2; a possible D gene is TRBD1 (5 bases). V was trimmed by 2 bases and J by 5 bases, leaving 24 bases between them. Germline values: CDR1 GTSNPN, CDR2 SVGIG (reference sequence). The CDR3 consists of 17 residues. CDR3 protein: CAWSSLGRPSSLYGYTF. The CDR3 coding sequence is TGTGCCTGGAGTTCACTGGGGCGACCCTCCTCCCTTTATGGCTACACCTTC.

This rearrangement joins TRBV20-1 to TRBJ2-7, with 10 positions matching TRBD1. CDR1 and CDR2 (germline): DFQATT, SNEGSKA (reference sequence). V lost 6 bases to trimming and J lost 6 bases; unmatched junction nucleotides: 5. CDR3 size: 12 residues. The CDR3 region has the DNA TGCAGTGCAGGGACAGGGGCGGGCGAGCAGTACTTC. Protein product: CSAGTGAGEQYF.

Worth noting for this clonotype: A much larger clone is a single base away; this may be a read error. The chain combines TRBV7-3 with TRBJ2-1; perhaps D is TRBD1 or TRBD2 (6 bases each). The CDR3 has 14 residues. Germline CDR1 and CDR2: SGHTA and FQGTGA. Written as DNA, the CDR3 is TGTGCCAACAGCTCCGGGGGCGGGGAGAATGAGCAGTTCTTC. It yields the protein CANSSGGGENEQFF.

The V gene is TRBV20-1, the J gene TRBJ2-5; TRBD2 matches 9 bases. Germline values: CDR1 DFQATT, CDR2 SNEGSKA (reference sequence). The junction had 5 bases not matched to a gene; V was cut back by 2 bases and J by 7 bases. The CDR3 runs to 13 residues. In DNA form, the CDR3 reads TGCAGTGCTAGACCTAGCGGGAAGGTGACCCAGTACTTC. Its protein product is CSARPSGKVTQYF.

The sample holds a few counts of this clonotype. The CDR3 is CASSPLGATEAFF. In nucleotides, the CDR3 is TGTGCCAGCTCACCATTAGGGGCCACTGAAGCTTTCTTT. The chain links TRBV18 to TRBJ1-1; TRBD1 might be the D (5 bases). Trimming pared 2 bases from V and 4 bases from J, leaving 8 bases between. The V gene's germline CDR1 is KGHSH and CDR2 LQKENI. CDR3 length equals 13 residues.

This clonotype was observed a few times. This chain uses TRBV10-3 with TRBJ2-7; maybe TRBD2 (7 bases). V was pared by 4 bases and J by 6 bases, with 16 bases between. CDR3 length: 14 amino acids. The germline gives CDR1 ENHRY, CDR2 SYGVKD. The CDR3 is CAISGLGGPSEQYF. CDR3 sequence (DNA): TGTGCCATCAGTGGGCTCGGGGGGCCTAGCGAGCAGTACTTC.

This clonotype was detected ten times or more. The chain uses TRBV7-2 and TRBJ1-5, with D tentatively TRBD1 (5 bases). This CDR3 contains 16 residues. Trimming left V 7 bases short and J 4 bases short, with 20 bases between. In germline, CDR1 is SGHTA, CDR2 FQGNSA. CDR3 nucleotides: TGTGCCAGCACCACTGGAAGGGGAACGGTTAATCAGCCCCAGCATTTT. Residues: CASTTGRGTVNQPQHF.

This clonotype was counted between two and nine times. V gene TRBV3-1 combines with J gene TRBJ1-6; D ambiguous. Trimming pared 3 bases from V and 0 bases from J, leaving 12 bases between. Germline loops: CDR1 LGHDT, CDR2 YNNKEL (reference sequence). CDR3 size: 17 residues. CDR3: CASSQRPASSYNSPLHF. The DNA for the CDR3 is TGTGCCAGCAGCCAGCGACCCGCGAGCTCCTATAATTCACCCCTCCACTTT. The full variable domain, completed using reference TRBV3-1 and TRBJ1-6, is DTAVSQTPKYLVTQMGNDKSIKCEQNLGHDTMYWYKQDSKKFLKIMFSYNNKELIINETVPNRFSPKSPDKAHLNLHINSLELGDSAVYFCASSQRPASSYNSPLHFGNGTRLTVT.